The text below deals with one T cell receptor beta chain. As handled by the study authors: Nucleated cell counts were estimated from reference gene primer amplification. The repertoire was sequenced with immunoSEQ multiplex PCR; TCRdb's copy has only in-frame clones and lacks some. V, J and clone size are those of that table, while D and trimming were read from the DNA. The sample lists 95,000 to 100,000 clones, about nine tenths occurring once. The data derive from a study of blood T cell repertoires in COVID-19. Study in general: Acute and convalescent COVID-19 specimens originated in the United States, Italy and Spain. Nucleic acid was either cDNA or gDNA, and it came from T cells, B-cell-depleted T cells, or PBMCs.

The CDR3 is made up of 16 amino acids. J lost 7 bases, V lost 4 bases, and 6 bases had no gene match. CDR1 is MNHEY and CDR2 is SVGEGT in the germline V gene. The genes are TRBV6-2 or TRBV6-3 and TRBJ2-2; TRBD2 agrees at 13 bases. Specimen: peripheral blood. The sequence came from a man between 45 and 60 years old with acute or convalescent COVID-19. This CDR3 reads CASSFTSGGAVGELFF. The CDR3 nucleotides read TGTGCCAGCAGTTTCACTAGCGGGGGGGCCGTCGGGGAGCTGTTTTTT.